These 23 T cell receptor beta chains were all obtained from the same sample, sequenced in a study of T cells after yellow fever vaccination. TCRdb re-analysed the 5' RACE reads in MiXCR, keeping a single row per CDR3 protein. Of some 160,000 distinct CDR3 sequences listed, 6% to 7.5% are singletons. The source material was CD4+ T cells sorted from PBMCs, sampled 4 to 5 days after the first yellow fever vaccination. These receptors came from a man aged 18 to 29 who received the YFV17D yellow fever vaccine.

The chain joins TRBV27 to TRBJ2-2, with 10 nucleotides matching TRBD1. The germline V gene has CDR1 MNHEY and CDR2 SMNVEV (reference sequence). The CDR3 contains 14 residues. V trimming: 6 bases; J trimming: 5 bases; junction bases outside the gene matches: 3. CDR3 residues: CASRRQGATGELFF. CDR3 coding DNA: TGTGCCAGCAGGAGACAGGGGGCAACCGGGGAGCTGTTTTTT.

This clonotype turned up a few times. V and J are TRBV20-1 and TRBJ2-3; D remains ambiguous. The CDR3 extends over 14 amino acids. Trimming pared 6 bases from V and 5 bases from J, leaving 18 bases between. Germline V gene lookup returns CDR1 DFQATT and CDR2 SNEGSKA (reference sequence). CDR3 in amino acids: CSARDWRAGDTQYF. The CDR3 DNA is TGCAGTGCCCGAGACTGGAGAGCCGGAGATACGCAGTATTTT.

This clonotype was observed many times. The chain has TRBV3-1 and TRBJ2-3; no clear D gene. Trimming removed 1 base at V and 0 bases at J, with 5 bases between. The CDR3 runs to 14 residues. Germline CDR1 LGHDT, CDR2 YNNKEL (reference sequence). CDR3 amino acids: CASSQGRSTDTQYF. The CDR3 DNA is TGTGCCAGCAGCCAAGGGCGGAGCACAGATACGCAGTATTTT.

The chain uses TRBV5-1 and TRBJ2-1; 9 bases align to TRBD2. The CDR3 extends over 17 amino acids. Germline V gene sequence: CDR1 SGHRS, CDR2 YFSETQ. After removal of 4 bases from V and 4 bases from J, the junction contained 12 bases not matched to a gene. DNA of the CDR3: TGCGCCAGCAGCCCTACAAAGACTAGCGGAAGTTACAATGAGCAGTTCTTC. Its protein product is CASSPTKTSGSYNEQFF.

This clonotype was seen repeatedly, ten times or more. The chain uses TRBV5-1 and TRBJ1-6; possible D gene TRBD1, 5 bases. The germline V and J ends were trimmed by 6 bases and 6 bases, with 13 bases remaining between them. Germline lookup yields CDR1 SGHRS and CDR2 YFSETQ. The CDR3 totals 14 residues. CDR3 loop: CASKGSLGNSPLHF. In nucleotides, the CDR3 is TGCGCCAGCAAGGGGAGCCTGGGTAATTCACCCCTCCACTTT.

The chain carries TRBV7-3 and TRBJ2-3, with 9 bases aligning to TRBD2. The V gene end was trimmed by 5 bases and the J gene end by 6 bases; junction bases not matched to a gene: 6. Germline CDR1 and CDR2: SGHTA and FQGTGA. The CDR3 is 14 amino acids. The CDR3 loop reads CASSISGGPDTQYF. The CDR3 coding sequence is TGTGCCAGCAGCATCAGCGGGGGGCCCGATACGCAGTATTTT.

This clonotype has a count of ten or more. CDR3 nucleotides: TGCGCCAGCAGCTTGGCGGATTATTCGGGGTCGGAGACCCAGTACTTC. Its protein product is CASSLADYSGSETQYF. V and J are TRBV5-1 and TRBJ2-5; D possibly corresponds to TRBD2 (5 bases). Trimming removed 0 bases at V and 5 bases at J, with 17 bases between. This CDR3 comprises 16 residues. CDR1 SGHRS and CDR2 YFSETQ come from the germline V gene.

The chain carries TRBV4-3 and TRBJ1-6, with D uncertain. Germline V gene sequence: CDR1 LGHNA, CDR2 YSLEER. Trimming stripped 4 bases from V and 7 bases from J, with 11 bases between. The CDR3 is made up of 14 amino acids. The CDR3 coding sequence is TGCGCCAGCAGCCCTGCGCATTGGAATTCACCCCTCCACTTT. Protein sequence: CASSPAHWNSPLHF.

This clonotype has just a few counts. The V and J genes are TRBV5-1 and TRBJ1-5, with a tentative D call TRBD1 (5 bases). The V and J ends lost 0 bases and 0 bases respectively, with 7 bases between them. The CDR3 is 15 amino acids. Germline values: CDR1 SGHRS, CDR2 YFSETQ. CDR3 DNA: TGCGCCAGCAGCTTGGGGGGGGGTAGCAATCAGCCCCAGCATTTT. Protein: CASSLGGGSNQPQHF.

This clonotype was seen a handful of times. The chain uses TRBV3-1 and TRBJ1-6, with 7 bases aligning to TRBD1. The CDR3 contains 16 residues. Unmatched junction bases numbered 9, after V lost 3 bases and J lost 7 bases. Per germline, CDR1 LGHDT and CDR2 YNNKEL (reference sequence). CDR3 protein: CASSQNSGTVNSPLHF. CDR3 sequence (DNA): TGTGCCAGCAGCCAGAATTCCGGGACAGTGAATTCACCCCTCCACTTT.

The sample holds a few counts of this clonotype. This chain links TRBV10-3 with TRBJ2-3, with 7 bases that match TRBD1. V lost 4 bases and J lost 0; bases outside the gene matches: 4. Germline values: CDR1 ENHRY, CDR2 SYGVKD. CDR3 length: 15 residues. The CDR3 here is CAISGDSSSTDTQYF. The CDR3 nucleotides read TGTGCCATCAGTGGGGACAGCTCTAGCACAGATACGCAGTATTTT.

Ten or more counts support this clonotype. This chain joins TRBV19 and TRBJ1-5; possible D gene TRBD1, 5 bases. The CDR3 totals 16 residues. CDR1 LNHDA and CDR2 SQIVND come from the germline V gene (reference sequence). Trimming removed 3 bases at V and 1 base at J, with 13 bases between. The CDR3 DNA sequence: TGTGCCAGTAGTATTGGCTTCCGGGACAGCAATCAGCCCCAGCATTTT. Translating gives CASSIGFRDSNQPQHF.

This clonotype showed up many times. This chain links TRBV20-1 with TRBJ2-7; D is tentatively TRBD1 or TRBD2 (5 bases each). Trimming removed 4 bases at V and 0 bases at J, with 7 bases between. CDR1 and CDR2 from the germline V gene are DFQATT and SNEGSKA (reference sequence). This CDR3 has 12 residues. The CDR3 nucleotides read TGCAGTGCTACAGGGAGCTCCTACGAGCAGTACGTC. It is translated as CSATGSSYEQYV.

This clonotype occurred many times. This rearrangement joins TRBV14 to TRBJ2-1; D perhaps matches TRBD2 (5 bases). The germline V gene has CDR1 SGHDN and CDR2 FVKESK. The CDR3 spans 14 residues. Trimming cost V 0 bases and J 8 bases, with 11 bases left between them. The CDR3 DNA reads TGTGCCAGCAGCCAAGATCGGGATATTGATGAGCAGTTCTTC. Amino acid sequence: CASSQDRDIDEQFF.

This clonotype was seen repeatedly, ten times or more. The chain combines TRBV28 with TRBJ2-7; 7 nucleotides line up with TRBD2. This CDR3 has 14 residues. Trimming removed 6 bases from V and 6 bases from J; junction bases left unmatched: 11. The V gene's germline CDR1 is MDHEN and CDR2 SYDVKM. The CDR3 is CASSPPGGSGEQYV. The DNA for the CDR3 is TGTGCCAGCAGCCCACCGGGGGGATCGGGCGAGCAGTACGTC.

The chain employs TRBV2 and TRBJ1-3, with no clear D. This CDR3 spans 12 amino acids. Trimming left V 7 bases short and J 4 bases short, with 8 bases between. Germline V gene data show CDR1 as SNHLY and CDR2 as FYNNEI. The CDR3, as DNA: TGTGCCAGCATCGGGTGGGGAAACACCATATATTTT. Its translation is CASIGWGNTIYF.

As for this clonotype: This may be a read error: a much more frequent sequence differs by one nucleotide. As DNA, the CDR3 is TGTGACAGCAGCTCTGTGGGGGGCTCCCAAGAGACCCAGTACTTC. Amino acid sequence: CDSSSVGGSQETQYF. V gene TRBV7-2 combines with J gene TRBJ2-5, with D possibly being TRBD1 or TRBD2 (6 bases each). The germline gives CDR1 SGHTA, CDR2 FQGNSA. This CDR3 is built from 15 residues. The variable domain in full, with the rest retrieved from reference TRBV7-2 and TRBJ2-5, is GAGVSQSPSNKVTEKGKDVELRCDPISGHTALYWYRQSLGQGLEFLIYFQGNSAPDKSGLPSDRFSAERTGGSVSTLTIQRTQQEDSAVYLCDSSSVGGSQETQYFGPGTRLLVL.

This clonotype was found a few times. The chain recombines TRBV6-1 with TRBJ1-6; TRBD1 is a possible D gene (5 bases). Germline loops: CDR1 MNHNS, CDR2 SASEGT. The V end lost 7 bases, the J end lost 5 bases, and 15 bases lay between the germline ends. CDR3 length: 15 amino acids. The CDR3 DNA reads TGTGCCAGCACCGACCCGACAGCGAATAATTCACCCCTCCACTTT. This translates into CASTDPTANNSPLHF.

A note on this clonotype: With a much larger clone just one base away, this may be a read error. V gene TRBV29-1 combines with J gene TRBJ2-3; 9 nucleotides align to TRBD1. Per germline, CDR1 SQVTM and CDR2 ANQGSEA. There are 14 residues in the CDR3. Losses at the gene ends were 3 bases for V and 4 bases for J; bases not matched to a gene: 5. CDR3 protein: CSVDRQGGADTQYF. CDR3 in DNA: TGCAGCGTTGACAGACAGGGGGGTGCAGATACGCAGTATTTT.

The gene calls are TRBV7-2 and TRBJ1-6, with TRBD1 matching over 10 bases. The CDR3 has 15 residues. The junction had 4 bases not matched to a gene; V was cut back by 2 bases and J by 9 bases. Germline loops: CDR1 SGHTA, CDR2 FQGNSA. The CDR3 DNA sequence: TGTGCCAGCAGCTTAAGGGGACAGGGGTCTTCACCCCTCCACTTT. As protein: CASSLRGQGSSPLHF. The variable domain in full, with the rest retrieved from reference TRBV7-2 and TRBJ1-6, is GAGVSQSPSNKVTEKGKDVELRCDPISGHTALYWYRQSLGQGLEFLIYFQGNSAPDKSGLPSDRFSAERTGGSVSTLTIQRTQQEDSAVYLCASSLRGQGSSPLHFGNGTRLTVT.

This clonotype was seen ten or more times. This rearrangement joins TRBV24-1 to TRBJ2-1; the D is unclear. The CDR3 is made up of 12 amino acids. V was shortened by 8 bases and J by 7 bases, with 11 bases between the two germline ends. Germline CDR1 is KGHDR and CDR2 is SFDVKD. The CDR3 reads CATTQVGNEQFF. The CDR3 region has the DNA TGTGCCACCACGCAGGTGGGAAATGAGCAGTTCTTC.

This clonotype was recorded many times. The V call is TRBV5-1, the J call TRBJ2-1; possibly TRBD2 for D (5 bases). The CDR3 totals 14 residues. Per germline, CDR1 SGHRS and CDR2 YFSETQ. Deletions cut 2 bases from V and 4 bases from J, with 10 bases between. The CDR3 here is CASSFSSLYNEQFF. The CDR3 DNA is TGCGCCAGCAGCTTCTCTAGCCTGTACAATGAGCAGTTCTTC.

This clonotype was observed many times. The rearrangement joins TRBV29-1 to TRBJ2-3; D is unresolved. The CDR3 is 12 amino acids. V lost 3 bases, J lost 3 bases, and 7 bases lay in between. CDR1 SQVTM and CDR2 ANQGSEA come from the germline V gene. The CDR3: CSVDQVTDTQYF. In nucleotides, the CDR3 is TGCAGCGTTGACCAGGTAACAGATACGCAGTATTTT.